This T cell receptor (beta chain) is drawn from a study of read filtering for tumor transcriptome and immune sequencing. This clonotype showed up many times. CDR3 length: 15 residues. V shed 5 bases, J shed 6 bases, and the junction held 11 bases outside the gene matches. Germline-derived CDR1 and CDR2 are MNHEY and SMNVEV (reference sequence). Sampling of bone marrow took place during active disease in every patient. The library was built from about 400 ng RNA with molecular barcoded adaptors for alpha/delta and beta/gamma chains. In TCRdb, the reads were re-called with MiXCR into one record per CDR3 protein. In the table there are over 50,000 distinct CDR3 sequences, around a fifth of which are singletons.

The receptor comes from a donor at least 40 years old with multiple myeloma. This chain uses TRBV27 with TRBJ1-1, with TRBD1 matching over 8 bases. Material: a population of CD138-negative cells sorted from bone marrow. The CDR3 bases are TGTGCCAGCAGTCCGGACAGGGCGGGATTAGCTGAAGCTTTCTTT. Translating it yields CASSPDRAGLAEAFF.